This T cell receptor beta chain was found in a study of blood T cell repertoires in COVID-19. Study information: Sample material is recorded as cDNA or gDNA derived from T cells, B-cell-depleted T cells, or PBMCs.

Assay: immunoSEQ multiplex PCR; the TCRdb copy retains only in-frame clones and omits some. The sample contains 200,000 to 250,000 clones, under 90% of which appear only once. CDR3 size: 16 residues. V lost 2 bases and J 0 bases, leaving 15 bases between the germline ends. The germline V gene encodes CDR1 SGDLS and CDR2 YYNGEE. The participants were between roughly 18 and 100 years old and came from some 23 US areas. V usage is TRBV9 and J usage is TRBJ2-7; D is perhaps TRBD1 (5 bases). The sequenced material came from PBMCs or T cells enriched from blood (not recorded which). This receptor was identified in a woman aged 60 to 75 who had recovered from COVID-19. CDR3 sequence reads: CASSVMEQGFSYEQYF. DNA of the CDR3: TGTGCCAGCAGCGTCATGGAGCAGGGCTTCTCCTACGAGCAGTACTTC.